Listed below are T cell receptor beta chains from one sample, sequenced in a study of early T cells in non-severe SARS-CoV-2 infection. TCRdb re-called the 5' RACE reads with MiXCR, one entry per CDR3 protein. This repertoire shows tens of thousands of distinct CDR3 sequences, more than 12% found once; its top ten account for 3% to 5%. The specimen was whole blood, collected at baseline. The receptors stem from an adult who was a healthcare worker with PCR-confirmed SARS-CoV-2 infection or an uninfected control (not recorded which). CDR3s include the opening cysteine and the closing phenylalanine or tryptophan. The D gene is left open where the match is weak. Where a row states a size, it is once, few, many or the class of an expanded clone; other rows omit it.

d_call: TRBD2
j_call: TRBJ2-3
v_call: TRBV7-9
clone_size: .
cdr3_aa: CASSRLGTSGSTDTQYF
cdr3_nt: TGTGCCAGCAGCCGGCTAGGGACTAGCGGGTCCACAGATACGCAGTATTTT

d_call: TRBD2
j_call: TRBJ2-7
v_call: TRBV20-1
clone_size: .
cdr3_aa: CSAKASGSSYEQYF
cdr3_nt: TGCAGTGCTAAAGCCAGCGGGAGCTCTTACGAGCAGTACTTC

d_call: TRBD1
j_call: TRBJ2-5
v_call: TRBV7-3
clone_size: .
cdr3_aa: CASSLTHRGQETQYF
cdr3_nt: TGTGCCAGCAGCTTAACCCACAGGGGCCAAGAGACCCAGTACTTC

d_call: .
j_call: TRBJ1-1
v_call: TRBV6-5
clone_size: .
cdr3_aa: CASRTDRRNTEAFF
cdr3_nt: TGTGCCAGCAGGACAGACCGAAGGAACACTGAAGCTTTCTTT

d_call: TRBD2
j_call: TRBJ2-1
v_call: TRBV7-2
clone_size: .
cdr3_aa: CASSLAPKTSLIYNEQFF
cdr3_nt: TGTGCCAGCAGCTTAGCGCCAAAGACTAGCTTGATATACAATGAGCAGTTCTTC

d_call: TRBD1
j_call: TRBJ2-2
v_call: TRBV7-2
clone_size: .
cdr3_aa: CASSLVATGGHKLYTGELFF
cdr3_nt: TGTGCCAGCAGCTTAGTTGCGACAGGGGGCCACAAATTATACACCGGGGAGCTGTTTTTT

d_call: .
j_call: TRBJ1-1
v_call: TRBV28
clone_size: many
cdr3_aa: CASKLTGTEAFF
cdr3_nt: TGTGCCAGCAAGCTAACGGGGACTGAAGCTTTCTTT

d_call: TRBD1
j_call: TRBJ2-5
v_call: TRBV19
clone_size: few
cdr3_aa: CASSGTGGFGETQYF
cdr3_nt: TGTGCCAGCTCCGGGACAGGGGGCTTTGGAGAGACCCAGTACTTC

d_call: .
j_call: TRBJ2-2
v_call: TRBV5-1
clone_size: .
cdr3_aa: CASSFAGSTGELFF
cdr3_nt: TGCGCCAGCAGCTTTGCAGGGTCCACCGGGGAGCTGTTTTTT

d_call: .
j_call: TRBJ1-3
v_call: TRBV18
clone_size: few
cdr3_aa: CASSPNAGSGLSGNTIYF
cdr3_nt: TGTGCCAGCTCACCGAACGCGGGGAGTGGCCTCTCTGGAAACACCATATATTTT